The 23 T cell receptor beta chains below were found in one sample sequenced in a study of blood T cells in healthy people across ages. Primed by a sample-barcoded 5' primer and a J-beta primer mix, a second PCR proceeded for about 6 to 11 cycles. TCRdb processed the 5' RACE reads anew with MiXCR; each CDR3 protein has one entry. The sample lists approximately 1.5 million distinct CDR3 sequences, roughly 43% occurring once. Sample: blood. The receptors were gathered from a woman between 18 and 29 years old in good health.

In the case of this clonotype: A much bigger clone sits one base away, suggesting this may be a read error. The chain combines TRBV6-1 with TRBJ2-5, with D uncertain. CDR1 and CDR2 from the germline V gene are MNHNS and SASEGT. CDR3 size: 16 residues. V was clipped by 1 base and J by 0 bases, with 12 bases between them. CDR3: CASSEGRRVYQETQYF. CDR3 bases: TGTGCCAGCAGTGAAGGGAGAAGGGTGTACCAAGAGACCCAGTACTTC.

The chain has TRBV10-3 and TRBJ1-2; TRBD1 is a possible D gene (6 bases). Deletions cut 6 bases from V and 7 bases from J, with 12 bases between. The CDR3 consists of 12 residues. The germline V gene encodes CDR1 ENHRY and CDR2 SYGVKD. The CDR3 DNA follows: TGTGCCATCAGGAGGGGGTCGGTTGGCTACACCTTC. Its protein is CAIRRGSVGYTF.

V usage is TRBV7-2 and J usage is TRBJ2-1; 8 nucleotides line up with TRBD2. This CDR3 is built from 15 residues. Per germline, CDR1 SGHTA and CDR2 FQGNSA. The junction had 6 bases not matched to a gene; V was cut back by 6 bases and J by 2 bases. The CDR3 loop is CASRMSGSPYNEQFF. For the CDR3, the DNA is TGTGCCAGCAGGATGAGCGGGAGCCCCTACAATGAGCAGTTCTTC.

The V and J genes are TRBV28 and TRBJ2-5; 9 positions agree with TRBD1. This CDR3 comprises 15 residues. Germline CDR1 is MDHEN and CDR2 is SYDVKM. The J segment lost 1 base and the V segment lost 7 bases, leaving 7 bases of the junction unmatched. The CDR3 DNA follows: TGTGCCAGCAATCCGGACAGGGGTCTCCAAGAGACCCAGTACTTC. It specifies CASNPDRGLQETQYF.

The chain uses TRBV4-1 and TRBJ2-3; 15 nucleotides align to TRBD2. V trimming: 4 bases; J trimming: 0 bases; junction bases outside the gene matches: 11. CDR1 is MGHRA, CDR2 YSYEKL, per germline. The CDR3 totals 20 residues. Written as DNA, the CDR3 is TGCGCCAGCAGCCCTACCGGGACTAGCGGGGGGCATTCTAGCACAGATACGCAGTATTTT. Translating gives CASSPTGTSGGHSSTDTQYF.

The chain has TRBV14 and TRBJ2-7; D is perhaps TRBD1 (6 bases). Germline CDR1 and CDR2: SGHDN and FVKESK. Trimming shortened V by 1 base and J by 10 bases, and 14 bases separated the two germline ends. This CDR3 is built from 13 residues. The CDR3 reads CASSQVPVGAQYF. As DNA, the CDR3 is TGTGCCAGCAGCCAAGTCCCTGTGGGGGCCCAGTACTTC.

The rearrangement links TRBV7-9 to TRBJ1-4; D is unresolved. The CDR3 is made up of 15 amino acids. The ends were cut back, 4 bases at V and 5 bases at J, with 14 bases in the middle. Germline V gives CDR1 SEHNR, CDR2 FQNEAQ (reference sequence). CDR3 residues: CASSSRPLRNEKLFF. The CDR3 nucleotides read TGTGCCAGCAGCTCCAGACCGCTAAGAAATGAAAAACTGTTTTTT.

The chain employs TRBV12-3 or TRBV12-4 and TRBJ2-5, with a possible D match to TRBD1 (6 bases). Deletions cut 1 base from V and 11 bases from J, with 17 bases between. This CDR3 has 14 residues. As DNA, the CDR3 is TGTGCCAGCAGTTTAGTACAGGGAAGCAATGAGCAGTACTTC. Its translation: CASSLVQGSNEQYF.

This clonotype came up a few times. The V and J genes are TRBV13 and TRBJ2-2, with 13 positions matching TRBD2. Looked up from germline, CDR1 is PRHDT and CDR2 is FYEKMQ (reference sequence). The CDR3 has 18 residues. The J segment lost 3 bases and the V segment lost 6 bases, leaving 10 bases of the junction unmatched. The CDR3 reads CASSLTSGRLVDTGELFF. Here the CDR3 DNA reads TGTGCCAGCAGTTTGACTAGCGGGAGGCTGGTAGACACCGGGGAGCTGTTTTTT.

V usage is TRBV12-3 or TRBV12-4 and J usage is TRBJ2-5; TRBD2 matches at 10 bases. V was pared by 4 bases and J by 2 bases, with 4 bases of the junction left unmatched. The CDR3 length is 15 residues. DNA for the CDR3: TGTGCCAGCAGTTCCAAGCGGGGGGGACAAGAGACCCAGTACTTC. This encodes CASSSKRGGQETQYF.

This clonotype was observed at least ten times. The CDR3 DNA sequence: TGTGCCAGCAGCGCTGCGGGACAGCCCGGGGAGACCCAGTACTTC. Its translation is CASSAAGQPGETQYF. This chain links TRBV9 with TRBJ2-5; the D gene is possibly TRBD1 (7 bases). Germline values: CDR1 SGDLS, CDR2 YYNGEE. The germline V and J ends were trimmed by 3 bases and 5 bases, with 17 bases remaining between them. The CDR3 is 15 amino acids.

This chain links TRBV7-9 with TRBJ2-2; D remains ambiguous. V was shortened by 3 bases and J by 0 bases, with 11 bases between the two germline ends. Germline assignment: CDR1 SEHNR and CDR2 FQNEAQ (reference sequence). This CDR3 has 16 amino acids. DNA for the CDR3: TGTGCCAGCAGCTTTGTTAGCCACTCGAACACCGGGGAGCTGTTTTTT. It codes for CASSFVSHSNTGELFF.

This clonotype was seen ten or more times. The genes are TRBV4-1 and TRBJ2-3; 15 nucleotides match TRBD2. The CDR3 has 18 amino acids. Looked up from germline, CDR1 is MGHRA and CDR2 is YSYEKL. Trimming cost V 4 bases and J 4 bases; bases outside gene matches: 9. CDR3 loop: CASSRRTSGGVLSDTQYF. The CDR3 DNA follows: TGCGCCAGCAGCCGCCGGACTAGCGGGGGGGTTTTGTCAGATACGCAGTATTTT.

This clonotype was picked up a small number of times. The V call is TRBV20-1, the J call TRBJ1-5; possibly TRBD1 for D (5 bases). CDR3 length: 17 residues. Trimming took 3 bases from V and 0 from J, leaving 18 bases between them. CDR1 is DFQATT and CDR2 is SNEGSKA in the germline V gene (reference sequence). The CDR3 DNA reads TGCAGTGCTAGGGGGGTTGGAGCCGACTATAGCAATCAGCCCCAGCATTTT. Its protein product is CSARGVGADYSNQPQHF.

V gene TRBV27 combines with J gene TRBJ1-2; D is perhaps TRBD1 (5 bases). The CDR3 loop spans 11 amino acids. Germline lookup yields CDR1 MNHEY and CDR2 SMNVEV (reference sequence). V was shortened by 5 bases and J by 10 bases, with 11 bases between the two germline ends. CDR3 in DNA: TGTGCCAGCAGTGCGGGGACCGTCTACACCTTC. It encodes CASSAGTVYTF.

The chain is built from TRBV7-6 and TRBJ2-1; D might be TRBD2 (6 bases). The CDR3 is 16 amino acids. Germline V CDR1 and CDR2: SGHVS, FNYEAQ. V shed 1 base and J shed 7 bases, with 17 bases lying between them. The CDR3 DNA reads TGTGCCAGCAGCTTAGGGGCGGGGCCCGCAGGGAATGAGCAGTTCTTC. As protein: CASSLGAGPAGNEQFF.

This clonotype was detected a few times. This chain's CDR3 is CASSSGRQGLTDTQYF. CDR3 DNA sequence: TGCGCCAGCAGCTCAGGGCGACAGGGTCTCACAGATACGCAGTATTTT. V is TRBV5-1 and J is TRBJ2-3; 7 nucleotides align to TRBD1. This CDR3 is 16 amino acids long. Germline V gene sequence: CDR1 SGHRS, CDR2 YFSETQ. V shed 3 bases and J 2 bases; nucleotides not matched to a gene: 9. Based on the CDR3 plus reference TRBV5-1 and TRBJ2-3, the full variable domain is KAGVTQTPRYLIKTRGQQVTLSCSPISGHRSVSWYQQTPGQGLQFLFEYFSETQRNKGNFPGRFSGRQFSNSRSEMNVSTLELGDSALYLCASSSGRQGLTDTQYFGPGTRLTVL.

The chain is built from TRBV3-1 and TRBJ2-1; TRBD2 agrees at 13 bases. Germline CDR1 reads LGHDT; CDR2 reads YNNKEL (reference sequence). With 6 bases clipped from V and 1 base from J, the junction kept 9 bases outside the gene matches. CDR3 length equals 18 residues. DNA for the CDR3: TGTGCCAGCAGGGGGACTAGCGGGGATTCACCTTCCTACAATGAGCAGTTCTTC. Translated: CASRGTSGDSPSYNEQFF.

V gene TRBV24-1 combines with J gene TRBJ1-5; D is uncertain. The CDR3 is 13 residues long. V was clipped by 4 bases and J by 5 bases, with 8 bases between them. Germline V gives CDR1 KGHDR, CDR2 SFDVKD. CDR3 amino acids: CATSDTAYQPQHF. DNA of the CDR3: TGTGCCACCAGTGACACAGCGTATCAGCCCCAGCATTTT.

The CDR3 spells CASSQGLTTYGYTF. The CDR3 DNA reads TGCGCCAGCAGCCAGGGCCTTACCACCTATGGCTACACCTTC. This rearrangement joins TRBV4-3 to TRBJ1-2, with unresolved D. CDR1 is LGHNA and CDR2 is YSLEER in the germline V gene. V lost 3 bases and J 4 bases, leaving 12 bases between the germline ends. The CDR3 runs 14 residues.

This clonotype has a handful of counts. V and J are TRBV20-1 and TRBJ1-2, with TRBD1 identical over 9 bases. Trimming at V came to 5 bases and at J to 6 bases, leaving 7 bases not matched to a gene. The CDR3 sequence is 13 residues long. Per the germline V gene, CDR1 is DFQATT and CDR2 is SNEGSKA (reference sequence). The DNA of the CDR3 is TGCAGTGCTGGCCTGACAGGGGGACATGGCTACACCTTC. It yields the protein CSAGLTGGHGYTF.

V usage is TRBV6-5 and J usage is TRBJ2-1; D ambiguous. Trimming cost V 2 bases and J 0 bases, with 17 bases left between them. CDR3 length equals 18 residues. Germline values: CDR1 MNHEY, CDR2 SVGAGI. CDR3 sequence reads: CASSYGGDGASSYNEQFF. CDR3 sequence (DNA): TGTGCCAGCAGTTACGGTGGGGATGGCGCGAGCTCCTACAATGAGCAGTTCTTC.

The chain combines TRBV6-2 or TRBV6-3 with TRBJ1-1, with a weak D call TRBD1 (6 bases). This CDR3 comprises 14 residues. Germline V gives CDR1 MNHEY, CDR2 SVGEGT. The ends were cut back, 6 bases at V and 4 bases at J, with 15 bases in the middle. In nucleotides, the CDR3 is TGTGCCAGCAGGCAGGGGTATATGGGCACTGAAGCTTTCTTT. Translated, it gives CASRQGYMGTEAFF.